This passage covers 12 T cell receptor beta chains from one sample sequenced in a study of vaccination effects on CD4 cells after COVID-19. Sequencing followed a ViraFEST assay step that expanded antigen-specific CD4+ T cells with viral peptide pools. Scientists isolated CD4+ T cells after an approximately 10-day culture period ended. From March to December 2020, the person had a SARS-CoV-2 infection that was confirmed by PCR. What these receptors recognize is not known. The assay was immunoSEQ multiplex PCR, and TCRdb's table has in-frame clones only and misses some. The sample has nearly 45,000 clones, approximately 70% seen once; the top ten hold under 35%. Sample: CD4+ T cells from PBMCs cultured with a peptide pool, taken before COVID-19 vaccination. Every receptor here comes from a human donor who had a prior SARS-CoV-2 infection.

The CDR3 DNA reads TGTGCCACCAGTGACCCAGTAGCGGGAGACTACAATGAGCAGTTCTTC. Amino acid sequence: CATSDPVAGDYNEQFF. The chain employs TRBV24-1 and TRBJ2-1, with 9 bases identical to TRBD2. Losses at the gene ends were 4 bases for V and 3 bases for J; bases not matched to a gene: 6. Germline V gene sequence: CDR1 KGHDR, CDR2 SFDVKD. This CDR3 spans 16 amino acids.

This chain joins TRBV4-2 and TRBJ2-5, with 11 positions matching TRBD2. This CDR3 is 17 amino acids long. Germline CDR1 is LGHNA and CDR2 is YNFKEQ. Trimming at V came to 1 base and at J to 4 bases, leaving 8 bases not matched to a gene. The CDR3: CASSQGTSGPIRETQYF. In DNA, the CDR3 is TGTGCCAGCAGCCAAGGGACTAGCGGGCCCATCAGAGAGACCCAGTACTTC.

This clone was picked up a small number of times. This rearrangement joins TRBV10-3 to TRBJ2-7; the match to TRBD1 covers 7 bases. The CDR3 runs to 14 residues. The germline V gene encodes CDR1 ENHRY and CDR2 SYGVKD. J was trimmed by 0 bases and V by 6 bases; bases with no gene match: 5. The CDR3 loop is CAISRDRDSYEQYF. The DNA for the CDR3 is TGTGCCATCAGCCGCGACAGGGACTCCTACGAGCAGTACTTC.

The rearrangement links TRBV7-6 to TRBJ2-6; perhaps TRBD1 as D (6 bases). The germline V and J ends were trimmed by 4 bases and 4 bases, with 11 bases remaining between them. CDR3 size: 15 residues. Germline CDR1 is SGHVS and CDR2 is FNYEAQ. This chain's CDR3 is CASSSQGTGANVLTF. The CDR3 nucleotides are TGTGCCAGCAGCTCACAGGGTACCGGGGCCAACGTCCTGACTTTC.

The V gene is TRBV7-2, the J gene TRBJ2-2; 8 nucleotides line up with TRBD1. This CDR3 comprises 18 residues. With V trimmed by 0 bases and J by 5 bases, 11 bases remained unmatched. Germline V lookup: CDR1 SGHTA, CDR2 FQGNSA. CDR3 loop: CASSLALGPGGDTGELFF. The DNA of the CDR3 is TGTGCCAGCAGCTTAGCGCTGGGGCCAGGGGGCGATACCGGGGAGCTGTTTTTT.

The gene calls are TRBV7-8 and TRBJ1-1; D remains unclear. V lost 1 base, J lost 6 bases, and 12 bases lay in between. The germline V gene encodes CDR1 SGHVS and CDR2 FQNEAQ. The CDR3 is made up of 14 amino acids. CDR3 loop: CASSLGELRSEAFF. Here the CDR3 DNA reads TGTGCCAGCAGCTTAGGGGAGCTCCGTTCTGAAGCTTTCTTT.

The chain combines TRBV2 with TRBJ2-5; D might be TRBD2 (5 bases). Deletions cut 8 bases from V and 4 bases from J, with 11 bases between. In germline, CDR1 is SNHLY, CDR2 FYNNEI. The CDR3 has 12 residues. The CDR3 DNA reads as TGTGCCAGCGGACTGGCGGTAGAGACCCAGTACTTC. As protein: CASGLAVETQYF. Drawing the rest from reference TRBV2 and TRBJ2-5, the complete variable domain is EPEVTQTPSHQVTQMGQEVILRCVPISNHLYFYWYRQILGQKVEFLVSFYNNEISEKSEIFDDQFSVERPDGSNFTLKIRSTKLEDSAMYFCASGLAVETQYFGPGTRLLVL.

About this clone: One junction end does not reproduce the germline sequence, and a read error may be involved. CDR3 nucleotide sequence: TGTGCCACAGAAGTCTCCTACGAGCAGTACTTT. Amino acid sequence: CATEVSYEQYF. V and J are TRBV7-9 and TRBJ2-7; D is undetermined. The germline V gene has CDR1 SEHNR and CDR2 FQNEAQ (reference sequence). The CDR3 extends over 11 amino acids.

This chain connects TRBV4-1 to TRBJ1-2; 8 bases align to TRBD1. With V trimmed by 0 bases and J by 9 bases, 6 bases remained unmatched. Looked up from germline, CDR1 is MGHRA and CDR2 is YSYEKL. This CDR3 contains 14 residues. CDR3 DNA sequence: TGCGCCAGCAGCCAAGATGGACAGGGACTTCGCTACACCTTC. Translation: CASSQDGQGLRYTF.

This clone was seen a few times. This rearrangement joins TRBV11-3 to TRBJ1-3; D is perhaps TRBD1 (5 bases). There are 13 residues in the CDR3. The V gene's germline CDR1 is SGHNT and CDR2 YENEEA. The V end lost 2 bases, the J end lost 4 bases, and 6 bases lay between the germline ends. The CDR3 DNA is TGTGCCAGCAGCTTAAGGACAGGAAACACCATATATTTT. This sequence encodes CASSLRTGNTIYF.

The chain has TRBV6-4 and TRBJ2-3; 10 bases agree with TRBD2. The CDR3 is 14 residues long. The V gene end was trimmed by 4 bases and the J gene end by 4 bases; junction bases not matched to a gene: 2. Germline loops: CDR1 MRHNA, CDR2 SNTAGT. CDR3 in amino acids: CASSVSGGADTQYF. The CDR3 nucleotides are TGTGCCAGCAGTGTCAGCGGGGGGGCAGATACGCAGTATTTT.

Only a few counts were recorded for this clone. The V gene is TRBV15, the J gene TRBJ1-3; D unclear. V lost 0 bases to trimming and J lost 0 bases, with 12 bases between them. The length of the CDR3 is 17 residues. Germline CDR1 LNHNV, CDR2 YYDKDF (reference sequence). DNA of the CDR3: TGTGCCACCAGCAGAGATCAGAGGCTCCGCTCTGGAAACACCATATATTTT. Protein sequence: CATSRDQRLRSGNTIYF.